The 30 T cell receptor beta chains presented below share a single source sample, sequenced in a study of blood T cell repertoires in COVID-19. Repertoires were generated with immunoSEQ multiplex PCR, while TCRdb's copy carries only in-frame clones and drops some. The profile shows 150,000 to 200,000 clones, around 84% of them singletons. Specimen: PBMCs or T cells enriched from blood (not recorded which). These receptors all come from a middle-aged man who had recovered from COVID-19.

As regards this clone: Other DNA variants within this sample encode the same CDR3. This CDR3 is CASSVGQGYGYTF. CDR3 nucleotides: TGTGCCAGCAGCGTAGGACAGGGCTATGGCTACACCTTC. The chain links TRBV9 to TRBJ1-2, with 7 bases fitting TRBD1. Germline values: CDR1 SGDLS, CDR2 YYNGEE. The CDR3 extends over 13 amino acids. Unmatched junction bases numbered 0, after V lost 0 bases and J lost 4 bases. The whole variable domain, filled in from reference TRBV9 and TRBJ1-2, reads DSGVTQTPKHLITATGQRVTLRCSPRSGDLSVYWYQQSLDQGLQFLIQYYNGEERAKGNILERFSAQQFPDLHSELNLSSLELGDSALYFCASSVGQGYGYTFGSGTRLTVV.

The chain recombines TRBV7-3 with TRBJ1-1; D not certain. The CDR3 totals 13 residues. Germline CDR1 and CDR2: SGHTA and FQGTGA. Trimming took off 5 bases at V and 5 bases at J, with 12 bases between the two ends. DNA for the CDR3: TGTGCCAGCAGCAGTGGTACTCGGACTGAAGCTTTCTTT. This codes for CASSSGTRTEAFF.

The chain is built from TRBV4-1 and TRBJ2-7; possibly TRBD2 for D (6 bases). Germline values: CDR1 MGHRA, CDR2 YSYEKL. V was trimmed by 4 bases and J by 5 bases, leaving 12 bases between them. There are 13 residues in the CDR3. The CDR3 loop is CASSRGEADEQYV. CDR3 DNA sequence: TGCGCCAGCAGCCGGGGGGAGGCAGACGAGCAGTACGTC.

This chain connects TRBV7-6 to TRBJ2-3; 9 nucleotides line up with TRBD1. This CDR3 comprises 17 residues. Germline V lookup: CDR1 SGHVS, CDR2 FNYEAQ. Trimming removed 5 bases from V and 2 bases from J; junction bases left unmatched: 11. The CDR3 sequence is CASSPRTGTGFTDTQYF. Here the CDR3 DNA reads TGTGCCAGCAGCCCGAGGACCGGGACAGGGTTCACAGATACGCAGTATTTT.

The sample holds many counts of this clone. The V gene is TRBV4-1, the J gene TRBJ1-3; D perhaps matches TRBD1 (5 bases). The CDR3 sequence is 18 residues long. Germline values: CDR1 MGHRA, CDR2 YSYEKL. The V gene lost 3 bases and the J gene lost 0 bases, with 18 bases spanning the gap. The CDR3 region is CASSHPVGGSNSGNTIYF. The CDR3 bases are TGCGCCAGCAGCCACCCAGTCGGGGGATCTAACTCTGGAAACACCATATATTTT.

This chain connects TRBV7-6 to TRBJ2-2; 10 bases match TRBD2. This CDR3 has 16 amino acids. Looked up from germline, CDR1 is SGHVS and CDR2 is FNYEAQ. The ends lost 6 bases at V and 6 bases at J; junction bases unmatched: 10. The CDR3 nucleotides are TGTGCCAGCAGTCCAAGGGCTCTAGCGGGGGCCGGGGAGCTGTTTTTT. Amino acids: CASSPRALAGAGELFF. Filled out from reference TRBV7-6 and TRBJ2-2, the complete variable domain reads GAGVSQSPRYKVTKRGQDVALRCDPISGHVSLYWYRQALGQGPEFLTYFNYEAQQDKSGLPNDRFSAERPEGSISTLTIQRTEQRDSAMYRCASSPRALAGAGELFFGEGSRLTVL.

This rearrangement joins TRBV11-2 to TRBJ1-2; TRBD1 aligns across 8 bases. The V gene's germline CDR1 is SGHAT and CDR2 FQNNGV. The ends lost 4 bases at V and 6 bases at J; junction bases unmatched: 7. The CDR3 runs to 14 residues. This CDR3 is CASSSRQGRDGYTF. The CDR3 DNA sequence: TGTGCCAGCAGCTCACGACAGGGGCGGGATGGCTACACCTTC.

The CDR3 loop reads CASSIPGSGGDTQYF. DNA for the CDR3: TGCGCCAGCAGCATCCCCGGGTCGGGGGGAGATACGCAGTATTTT. This sequence joins TRBV4-1 and TRBJ2-3; TRBD2 agrees at 7 bases. The CDR3 has 15 amino acids. Germline trimming cut 5 bases from V and 5 bases from J; bases unmatched to any gene: 10. CDR1 is MGHRA, CDR2 YSYEKL, per germline.

The rearrangement uses TRBV5-5 and TRBJ1-1, with TRBD1 matching 7 bases. The CDR3 loop spans 14 amino acids. The germline V gene encodes CDR1 SGHKS and CDR2 YYEKEE (reference sequence). J was trimmed by 2 bases and V by 0 bases; bases with no gene match: 1. The CDR3 spells CASSLDRGNTEAFF. CDR3 bases: TGTGCCAGCAGCTTGGACAGGGGAAACACTGAAGCTTTCTTT.

The chain joins TRBV5-1 to TRBJ2-1; D possibly corresponds to TRBD2 (5 bases). The CDR3 runs 13 residues. Trimming took 5 bases from V and 14 from J, leaving 20 bases between them. Per the germline V gene, CDR1 is SGHRS and CDR2 is YFSETQ. The CDR3, as DNA: TGCGCCAGCAGATTCGACTCCCCAGCGAGGGAGTTCTTC. Its translation is CASRFDSPAREFF. Drawing the rest from reference TRBV5-1 and TRBJ2-1, the complete variable domain is KAGVTQTPRYLIKTRGQQVTLSCSPISGHRSVSWYQQTPGQGLQFLFEYFSETQRNKGNFPGRFSGRQFSNSRSEMNVSTLELGDSALYLCASRFDSPAREFFGPGTRLTVL.

The V gene is TRBV27, the J gene TRBJ1-2; D is possibly TRBD1 (6 bases). The CDR3 spans 17 residues. Germline CDR1 is MNHEY and CDR2 is SMNVEV (reference sequence). Trimming left V 5 bases short and J 4 bases short, with 23 bases between. Here the CDR3 reads CASSLLGDIRRAYGYTF. DNA of the CDR3: TGTGCCAGCAGTCTGCTGGGGGACATCCGACGAGCCTATGGCTACACCTTC.

The chain uses TRBV5-1 and TRBJ2-7, with TRBD2 identical over 8 bases. The CDR3 has 15 residues. The germline gives CDR1 SGHRS, CDR2 YFSETQ. With V trimmed by 0 bases and J by 2 bases, 4 bases remained unmatched. CDR3 loop: CASSLVISGTYEQYF. CDR3 sequence (DNA): TGCGCCAGCAGCTTGGTTATTAGCGGGACCTACGAGCAGTACTTC.

This sequence joins TRBV5-5 and TRBJ2-7, with 8 bases fitting TRBD1. J gave up 5 bases and V 3 bases, and 4 bases lay outside the gene matches. CDR3 length equals 13 residues. Looked up from germline, CDR1 is SGHKS and CDR2 is YYEKEE (reference sequence). The DNA of the CDR3 is TGTGCCAGCAGCTGGCAGGGGGCGAACGAGCAGTACGTC. Translated, it gives CASSWQGANEQYV.

The chain couples TRBV24-1 to TRBJ1-5; 8 nucleotides line up with TRBD1. The germline gives CDR1 KGHDR, CDR2 SFDVKD. There are 16 residues in the CDR3. The V gene end was trimmed by 3 bases and the J gene end by 6 bases; junction bases not matched to a gene: 9. The CDR3 DNA follows: TGTGCCACCAGTGATCCCACCCCAGGGGGCAGTCAGCCCCAGCATTTT. It encodes CATSDPTPGGSQPQHF.

This clone appeared once. The chain couples TRBV19 to TRBJ1-6; 9 nucleotides line up with TRBD1. Germline CDR1 and CDR2: LNHDA and SQIVND (reference sequence). This CDR3 contains 16 residues. With 4 bases clipped from V and 7 bases from J, the junction kept 8 bases outside the gene matches. CDR3 nucleotides: TGTGCCAGTAGTAACCCACAGGGGGCAAGGAATTCACCCCTCCACTTT. It yields the protein CASSNPQGARNSPLHF.

There are a few counts of this clone. V is TRBV7-7 and J is TRBJ2-1; D is uncertain. The CDR3 spans 15 residues. Germline assignment: CDR1 SSHAT and CDR2 FNYEAQ (reference sequence). V shed 1 base and J shed 2 bases, with 9 bases lying between them. CDR3 region: CASSLVLGTYNEQFF. CDR3 DNA: TGTGCCAGCAGCTTAGTCCTAGGAACCTACAATGAGCAGTTCTTC.

This clone was counted ten times or more. The rearrangement links TRBV4-2 to TRBJ1-2, with D tentatively TRBD1 (5 bases). Germline-derived CDR1 and CDR2 are LGHNA and YNFKEQ. The CDR3 length is 17 residues. Trimming left V 4 bases short and J 7 bases short, with 25 bases between. CDR3 bases: TGTGCCAGCAGCCTTGGGAGTCCTGGTTCCTCGGGGGGTGGCTACACCTTC. Translating it yields CASSLGSPGSSGGGYTF.

Remarks on this clone: The DNA is omitted, as the CDR3 cannot be located on it reliably, and the CDR3 follows TCRdb's listing. The chain recombines TRBV11-1 with TRBJ1-1; the table names TRBD1, a call not compared with the DNA. Germline CDR1 and CDR2: SGHAT and FQDESV (reference sequence). Counting both end residues, the CDR3 totals 13 amino acids. This CDR3 is CASSLAFGTGSFF.

The genes are TRBV6-5 and TRBJ1-5, with D possibly being TRBD1 (5 bases). V dropped 7 bases and J dropped 3 bases, with 13 bases sitting between them. The CDR3 contains 14 residues. CDR1 is MNHEY and CDR2 is SVGAGI in the germline V gene. As DNA, the CDR3 is TGTGCCAGCATCTCAGGGATATCCAATCAGCCCCAGCATTTT. This encodes CASISGISNQPQHF.

The rearrangement joins TRBV5-1 to TRBJ1-3, with D possibly TRBD1 on 5 matching bases. The CDR3 is 16 amino acids. Germline V gene sequence: CDR1 SGHRS, CDR2 YFSETQ. Trimming took off 1 base at V and 0 bases at J, with 11 bases between the two ends. CDR3 residues: CASSLSGIGSGNTIYF. DNA for the CDR3: TGCGCCAGCAGCTTGTCAGGGATAGGCTCTGGAAACACCATATATTTT.

The table lists this clone with a few counts. This sequence joins TRBV27 and TRBJ1-2; 7 bases are a match to TRBD1. J lost 4 bases, V lost 6 bases, and 11 bases had no gene match. The germline CDR1 and CDR2 sequences are MNHEY and SMNVEV (reference sequence). This CDR3 region has 15 residues. As DNA, the CDR3 is TGTGCCAGCAGGCTAGGGGGCAGTATGCCCTATGGCTACACCTTC. It codes for CASRLGGSMPYGYTF.

The rearrangement uses TRBV9 and TRBJ2-1, with 7 nucleotides matching TRBD2. The CDR3 sequence is 15 residues long. Losses at the gene ends were 3 bases for V and 4 bases for J; bases not matched to a gene: 7. Germline V gene data show CDR1 as SGDLS and CDR2 as YYNGEE. The CDR3 loop reads CASSAGGSSYNEQFF. The CDR3, as DNA: TGTGCCAGCAGCGCCGGGGGGTCAAGTTACAATGAGCAGTTCTTC.

The V gene is TRBV7-9, the J gene TRBJ2-2, with 7 bases aligning to TRBD1. V was pared by 5 bases and J by 3 bases, with 9 bases of the junction left unmatched. Looked up from germline, CDR1 is SEHNR and CDR2 is FQNEAQ (reference sequence). The CDR3 runs to 16 residues. In DNA, the CDR3 is TGTGCCAGCAGCCCCGGGACAGCAATTCACACCGGGGAGCTGTTTTTT. This codes for CASSPGTAIHTGELFF. Using reference TRBV7-9 and TRBJ2-2 for the parts outside the CDR3, the full variable domain is DTGVSQNPRHKITKRGQNVTFRCDPISEHNRLYWYRQTLGQGPEFLTYFQNEAQLEKSRLLSDRFSAERPKGSFSTLEIQRTEQGDSAMYLCASSPGTAIHTGELFFGEGSRLTVL.

The chain combines TRBV6-2 or TRBV6-3 with TRBJ1-1; TRBD1 matches at 7 bases. CDR3 length: 15 amino acids. CDR1 is MNHEY and CDR2 is SVGEGT in the germline V gene. After removal of 4 bases from V and 1 base from J, the junction contained 6 bases not matched to a gene. DNA of the CDR3: TGTGCCAGCAGTTTACAGGGGAAGGGGAACACTGAAGCTTTCTTT. Translated, it gives CASSLQGKGNTEAFF.

This clone was counted a single time. This chain links TRBV3-1 (or the pseudogene TRBV3-2) with TRBJ1-2, with D possibly matching TRBD1 (5 bases). The CDR3 runs to 16 residues. The V end lost 4 bases, the J end lost 5 bases, and 20 bases lay between the germline ends. The V gene's germline CDR1 is LGHDT and CDR2 YNNKEL (reference sequence). The CDR3 sequence: CASSPPRGAGRYGYTF. In DNA, the CDR3 is TGTGCCAGCAGCCCCCCGCGCGGGGCAGGGAGATATGGCTACACCTTC.

The chain combines TRBV24-1 with TRBJ2-7; 8 bases map to TRBD2. V shed 8 bases and J 5 bases; nucleotides not matched to a gene: 7. Germline V lookup: CDR1 KGHDR, CDR2 SFDVKD. This CDR3 region has 13 residues. This CDR3 reads CATTVRGGNEQYV. CDR3 sequence (DNA): TGTGCCACCACTGTACGGGGGGGGAACGAGCAGTACGTC.

By its share, this clone is medium-sized (0.01 to 0.1%). CDR3 sequence (DNA): TGTGCCAGCAGTCAATCTGGGGACAGGGGCGCGGACAATCAGCCCCAGCATTTT. Encoded protein: CASSQSGDRGADNQPQHF. The chain recombines TRBV6-2 or TRBV6-3 with TRBJ1-5; 10 nucleotides match TRBD1. Trimming cost V 5 bases and J 3 bases; bases outside gene matches: 13. The CDR3 covers 18 residues. CDR1 is MNHEY and CDR2 is SVGEGT in the germline V gene.

The rearrangement joins TRBV11-2 to TRBJ1-3; D ambiguous. The germline gives CDR1 SGHAT, CDR2 FQNNGV. Deletions cut 4 bases from V and 3 bases from J, with 4 bases between. The CDR3 runs to 12 residues. CDR3 DNA: TGTGCCAGCAGCTATTATGGAAACACCATATATTTT. Protein product: CASSYYGNTIYF.

This clone has more than one count but fewer than ten. The chain links TRBV5-1 to TRBJ1-6, with D maybe TRBD1 (5 bases). The CDR3 extends over 14 amino acids. The V and J ends lost 2 bases and 9 bases respectively, with 12 bases between them. In germline, CDR1 is SGHRS, CDR2 YFSETQ. In DNA, the CDR3 is TGCGCCAGCAGCTTCGCGACAGAGCGTTCACCCCTCCACTTT. This translates into CASSFATERSPLHF.

The V gene is TRBV9, the J gene TRBJ1-2; unclear D gene. The V gene lost 0 bases and the J gene lost 2 bases, with 14 bases spanning the gap. CDR1 and CDR2 (germline): SGDLS, YYNGEE. The CDR3 spans 16 residues. CDR3 nucleotides: TGTGCCAGCAGCGTAGGATTGAGAGAGGGCAACTATGGCTACACCTTC. The encoded protein is CASSVGLREGNYGYTF.